The 30 T cell receptor beta chains below come from one sample, sequenced in a study of sequential checkpoint blockade in melanoma. Sequenced by immunoSEQ multiplex PCR; TCRdb stores in-frame clones only, minus some. The table lists fewer than 40,000 clones, less than 90% of them singletons. Treatment described: randomized to nivolumab then ipilimumab (arm A) or the reverse (arm B). The starting material was CD8+ T cells sorted from blood (inferred from file names), obtained from a patient given nivolumab and ipilimumab in sequence. Receptors originate from a human donor with melanoma.

V gene TRBV5-1 combines with J gene TRBJ2-3; D is unresolved. Germline values: CDR1 SGHRS, CDR2 YFSETQ. CDR3 length: 15 residues. Trimming removed 0 bases at V and 1 base at J, with 9 bases between. CDR3: CASSLDQEGTDTQYF. The CDR3 DNA sequence: TGCGCCAGCAGCTTGGATCAGGAAGGCACAGATACGCAGTATTTT.

This clone occurred once. The chain is built from TRBV10-3 and TRBJ2-2; TRBD1 is a possible D gene (6 bases). This CDR3 comprises 18 residues. The germline V gene encodes CDR1 ENHRY and CDR2 SYGVKD. V gave up 2 bases and J gave up 1 base, with 17 bases separating them. CDR3 DNA: TGTGCCATCAGTGAGAGGGAGAGACAGGTGATGAACACCGGGGAGCTGTTTTTT. Amino acid sequence: CAISERERQVMNTGELFF.

The gene calls are TRBV14 and TRBJ2-7, with a tentative D call TRBD2 (5 bases). This CDR3 region has 12 residues. V was clipped by 3 bases and J by 6 bases, with 9 bases between them. Germline-derived CDR1 and CDR2 are SGHDN and FVKESK. In nucleotides, the CDR3 is TGTGCCAGCAGCCACCTGACTATCGAGCAGTACTTC. Protein product: CASSHLTIEQYF.

This chain connects TRBV6-6 to TRBJ2-5; weak D call: TRBD2 (6 bases). This CDR3 comprises 15 residues. Per the germline V gene, CDR1 is MNHNY and CDR2 is SVGAGI (reference sequence). Trimming removed 0 bases from V and 1 base from J, with 9 bases in between. CDR3 nucleotides: TGTGCCAGCAGTTACTCCCGGGGACTCCAAGAGACCCAGTACTTC. Encoded protein: CASSYSRGLQETQYF.

The chain is built from TRBV5-6 and TRBJ2-7; the D is unclear. Looked up from germline, CDR1 is SGHDT and CDR2 is YYEEEE. CDR3 length: 13 amino acids. Trimming shortened V by 0 bases and J by 0 bases, and 4 bases separated the two germline ends. The CDR3 protein is CASSLAISYEQYF. CDR3 in DNA: TGTGCCAGCAGCTTGGCAATCTCCTACGAGCAGTACTTC. Complete variable domain (other parts from reference TRBV5-6 and TRBJ2-7): DAGVTQSPTHLIKTRGQQVTLRCSPKSGHDTVSWYQQALGQGPQFIFQYYEEEERQRGNFPDRFSGHQFPNYSSELNVNALLLGDSALYLCASSLAISYEQYFGPGTRLTVT.

The chain couples TRBV4-3 to TRBJ2-5, with 9 bases aligning to TRBD2. J was trimmed by 2 bases and V by 1 base; bases with no gene match: 8. Germline lookup yields CDR1 LGHNA and CDR2 YSLEER. CDR3 length: 17 amino acids. CDR3 coding DNA: TGCGCCAGCAGCCAAGCATTTAGCGGGAGTGAGCAAGAGACCCAGTACTTC. Translated, it gives CASSQAFSGSEQETQYF.

V gene TRBV29-1 combines with J gene TRBJ2-3; maybe TRBD1 (6 bases). V lost 5 bases and J 1 base, leaving 16 bases between the germline ends. The germline V gene has CDR1 SQVTM and CDR2 ANQGSEA. The CDR3 extends over 15 amino acids. The CDR3 DNA sequence: TGCAGCGTTATGGACTTACAGGGTGGCACAGATACGCAGTATTTT. Translated: CSVMDLQGGTDTQYF.

The chain has TRBV13 and TRBJ2-2; D gene unclear. The CDR3 extends over 15 amino acids. Trimming took 5 bases from V and 3 from J, leaving 13 bases between them. CDR1 PRHDT and CDR2 FYEKMQ come from the germline V gene (reference sequence). CDR3 DNA: TGTGCCAGCAGCCCGGTTGTCCCTCACACCGGGGAGCTGTTTTTT. This encodes CASSPVVPHTGELFF.

The rearrangement joins TRBV7-9 to TRBJ2-1; 11 bases are a match to TRBD2. The CDR3 spans 15 residues. V trimming: 5 bases; J trimming: 9 bases; junction bases outside the gene matches: 9. Germline CDR1 is SEHNR and CDR2 is FQNEAQ (reference sequence). The chain's CDR3 is CASSLIAGGAPEQFF. The CDR3 DNA reads TGTGCCAGCAGCCTAATAGCGGGGGGGGCCCCTGAGCAGTTCTTC.

V is TRBV4-1 and J is TRBJ1-2; TRBD1 agrees at 10 bases. The V gene's germline CDR1 is MGHRA and CDR2 YSYEKL. Trimming at V came to 0 bases and at J to 8 bases, leaving 18 bases not matched to a gene. CDR3 length: 19 amino acids. CDR3 in DNA: TGCGCCAGCAGCCAAGATCCCGGGACAGGGGCAATACCCACCAAAGGCTACACCTTC. This gives the protein CASSQDPGTGAIPTKGYTF.

V and J are TRBV2 and TRBJ2-5, with D possibly being TRBD1 (5 bases). The end of the DNA is better explained by TRBJ2-7, so the J call may be wrong. In germline, CDR1 is SNHLY, CDR2 FYNNEI. This CDR3 is built from 14 residues. For the CDR3, the DNA is TGTGCCAGCATTCGTTTCGGGCAGGGCTACGAGCAGTACTTC. Amino acid sequence: CASIRFGQGYEQYF.

This clone has a handful of counts. The chain has TRBV9 and TRBJ2-2, with D unclear. The CDR3 is 14 amino acids. Trimming removed 0 bases at V and 6 bases at J, with 9 bases between. Per the germline V gene, CDR1 is SGDLS and CDR2 is YYNGEE. The CDR3 reads CASSVAVGAGELFF. DNA for the CDR3: TGTGCCAGCAGCGTAGCTGTGGGCGCCGGGGAGCTGTTTTTT.

The V gene is TRBV27, the J gene TRBJ2-5; 8 bases line up with TRBD1. Germline V gene lookup returns CDR1 MNHEY and CDR2 SMNVEV (reference sequence). The V segment lost 3 bases and the J segment 5 bases; nucleotides outside the gene matches: 5. The CDR3 is made up of 14 amino acids. The CDR3 loop reads CASSFGQGIETQYF. The CDR3 nucleotides read TGTGCCAGCAGTTTTGGACAGGGTATTGAGACCCAGTACTTC.

J is TRBJ2-3 and V is TRBV5-1, with D uncertain. The CDR3 has 14 amino acids. CDR1 is SGHRS, CDR2 YFSETQ, per germline. The V gene lost 0 bases and the J gene lost 2 bases, with 7 bases spanning the gap. Written as DNA, the CDR3 is TGCGCCAGCAGCTTGGAGCCATACACAGATACGCAGTATTTT. Residues: CASSLEPYTDTQYF. Drawing the rest from reference TRBV5-1 and TRBJ2-3, the complete variable domain is KAGVTQTPRYLIKTRGQQVTLSCSPISGHRSVSWYQQTPGQGLQFLFEYFSETQRNKGNFPGRFSGRQFSNSRSEMNVSTLELGDSALYLCASSLEPYTDTQYFGPGTRLTVL.

The genes are TRBV5-6 and TRBJ2-3, with a tentative D call TRBD1 (6 bases). Germline loops: CDR1 SGHDT, CDR2 YYEEEE. V was cut by 10 bases and J by 3 bases, with 15 bases left in between. The CDR3 loop spans 13 amino acids. The CDR3 nucleotides read TGTGCCTCTTCCAGGGGTCCGACAGATACGCAGTATTTT. Amino acids: CASSRGPTDTQYF.

J is TRBJ2-3 and V is TRBV5-1; TRBD2 matches 13 bases. V trimming: 3 bases; J trimming: 2 bases; junction bases outside the gene matches: 6. Germline V gene lookup returns CDR1 SGHRS and CDR2 YFSETQ. CDR3 length: 17 amino acids. The CDR3 region has the DNA TGCGCCAGCAGCTCAAGACTAGCGGGGGGACACACAGATACGCAGTATTTT. This translates into CASSSRLAGGHTDTQYF. Filled out from reference TRBV5-1 and TRBJ2-3, the complete variable domain reads KAGVTQTPRYLIKTRGQQVTLSCSPISGHRSVSWYQQTPGQGLQFLFEYFSETQRNKGNFPGRFSGRQFSNSRSEMNVSTLELGDSALYLCASSSRLAGGHTDTQYFGPGTRLTVL.

This chain joins TRBV6-1 and TRBJ2-7, with D possibly matching TRBD2 (5 bases). Per the germline V gene, CDR1 is MNHNS and CDR2 is SASEGT. Trimming stripped 1 base from V and 3 bases from J, with 7 bases between. This CDR3 comprises 13 residues. CDR3 sequence (DNA): TGTGCCAGCAGTGAAGGCGGGCGCTACGAGCAGTACTTC. Its protein is CASSEGGRYEQYF.

The rearrangement joins TRBV2 to TRBJ2-1; 8 positions agree with TRBD2. The CDR3 has 15 residues. The germline V gene encodes CDR1 SNHLY and CDR2 FYNNEI. Losses at the gene ends were 3 bases for V and 8 bases for J; bases not matched to a gene: 9. CDR3 loop: CASSEGSGSWDEQFF. The DNA of the CDR3 is TGTGCCAGCAGTGAGGGGAGCGGGAGCTGGGATGAGCAGTTCTTC.

The chain combines TRBV9 with TRBJ2-1, with D tentatively TRBD1 (5 bases). Deletions cut 4 bases from V and 4 bases from J, with 9 bases between. This CDR3 contains 13 residues. The germline V gene has CDR1 SGDLS and CDR2 YYNGEE. DNA of the CDR3: TGTGCCAGCAGCCTCACAGGTTACAATGAGCAGTTCTTC. Translating gives CASSLTGYNEQFF.

The chain joins TRBV30 to TRBJ2-7, with TRBD1 matching over 8 bases. This CDR3 is 14 amino acids long. The V and J ends lost 0 bases and 4 bases, in that order; junction bases with no gene match: 5. The germline V gene encodes CDR1 GTSNPN and CDR2 SVGIG (reference sequence). CDR3 residues: CAWSVGRGRYEQYF. The CDR3 DNA sequence: TGTGCCTGGAGTGTAGGCAGGGGGCGGTACGAGCAGTACTTC. The full variable domain, its missing parts supplied by reference TRBV30 and TRBJ2-7, is SQTIHQWPATLVQPVGSPLSLECTVEGTSNPNLYWYRQAAGRGLQLLFYSVGIGQISSEVPQNLSASRPQDRQFILSSKKLLLSDSGFYLCAWSVGRGRYEQYFGPGTRLTVT.

The rearrangement joins TRBV19 to TRBJ1-4; 10 positions agree with TRBD1. The germline V gene has CDR1 LNHDA and CDR2 SQIVND (reference sequence). Unmatched junction bases numbered 6, after V lost 4 bases and J lost 7 bases. This CDR3 comprises 15 residues. The CDR3: CASSSGQGVAEKLFF. In DNA form, the CDR3 reads TGTGCCAGTAGTAGCGGACAGGGGGTTGCTGAAAAACTGTTTTTT.

The rearrangement uses TRBV6-5 and TRBJ2-5; D is ambiguous. The V and J ends lost 0 bases and 2 bases respectively, with 7 bases between them. From germline, CDR1 is MNHEY and CDR2 SVGAGI. This CDR3 region has 14 residues. The CDR3 is CASSYSGLQETQYF. The CDR3 region has the DNA TGTGCCAGCAGTTACTCGGGCTTACAAGAGACCCAGTACTTC.

Here the CDR3 DNA reads TGTGCCAGCAGCTTAAGAGGCCGGGGGGGTAATGAGCAGTTCTTC. Its protein product is CASSLRGRGGNEQFF. This sequence joins TRBV7-9 and TRBJ2-1, with TRBD2 identical over 8 bases. The CDR3 length is 15 residues. The V and J ends lost 2 bases and 7 bases, in that order; junction bases with no gene match: 7. Germline CDR1 SEHNR, CDR2 FQNEAQ (reference sequence).

The chain has TRBV6-5 and TRBJ1-1; D is uncertain. CDR1 MNHEY and CDR2 SVGAGI come from the germline V gene. V was clipped by 6 bases and J by 2 bases, with 10 bases between them. The CDR3 spans 13 residues. CDR3: CASSSTVNTEAFF. In nucleotides, the CDR3 is TGTGCCAGCAGCTCCACAGTAAACACTGAAGCTTTCTTT.

V gene TRBV5-4 combines with J gene TRBJ2-1; 8 bases fit TRBD2. Germline V gene lookup returns CDR1 SGHNT and CDR2 YYREEE (reference sequence). V shed 0 bases, J shed 0 bases, and the junction held 5 bases outside the gene matches. This CDR3 comprises 17 residues. DNA of the CDR3: TGTGCCAGCAGCTTGGAGCCCGGGGGGGCCTCCTACAATGAGCAGTTCTTC. This codes for CASSLEPGGASYNEQFF.

The chain employs TRBV5-6 and TRBJ2-5; possibly TRBD1 for D (8 bases). CDR1 and CDR2 (germline): SGHDT, YYEEEE. This CDR3 contains 15 residues. V gave up 5 bases and J gave up 5 bases, with 19 bases separating them. The CDR3 is CASRPTGGGRETQYF. The CDR3 DNA is TGTGCCAGCAGACCTACAGGGGGAGGGCGGGAGACCCAGTACTTC.

This chain links TRBV15 with TRBJ2-2; D gene uncertain. Germline V lookup: CDR1 LNHNV, CDR2 YYDKDF (reference sequence). V was pared by 5 bases and J by 0 bases, with 7 bases between. CDR3 length: 14 residues. Written as DNA, the CDR3 is TGTGCCACCAGCGTACTCCCGAACACCGGGGAGCTGTTTTTT. Protein product: CATSVLPNTGELFF.

V gene TRBV7-9 combines with J gene TRBJ2-1; tentatively, D is TRBD1 (5 bases). CDR1 and CDR2 from the germline V gene are SEHNR and FQNEAQ (reference sequence). The germline V and J ends were trimmed by 5 bases and 0 bases, with 11 bases remaining between them. The CDR3 has 15 amino acids. CDR3 DNA sequence: TGTGCCAGCAGCAACAGGTTAAGCTCCTACAATGAGCAGTTCTTC. Residues: CASSNRLSSYNEQFF.

The chain has TRBV6-5 and TRBJ2-7, with D perhaps TRBD1 (6 bases). V was clipped by 6 bases and J by 2 bases, with 14 bases between them. The germline gives CDR1 MNHEY, CDR2 SVGAGI. The CDR3 contains 14 residues. The DNA for the CDR3 is TGTGCCAGCAGCCCCGGACAGTTAACCTACGAGCAGTACTTC. Translation gives CASSPGQLTYEQYF.

The chain joins TRBV7-2 to TRBJ2-3, with 12 bases fitting TRBD2. Germline CDR1 is SGHTA and CDR2 is FQGNSA. J lost 8 bases, V lost 1 base, and 7 bases had no gene match. This CDR3 is 16 amino acids long. The CDR3 region is CASSLDLAGGLLTQYF. DNA of the CDR3: TGTGCCAGCAGCTTAGATCTAGCGGGGGGGCTTCTTACGCAGTATTTT.